The 18 T cell receptor beta chains below were found in one sample sequenced in a study of blood T cells in healthy people across ages. Primers used in a second PCR of about 6 to 11 cycles were a sample-barcoded 5' primer and a J-beta primer mix. TCRdb fed the 5' RACE reads into MiXCR, producing one record per CDR3 protein. In the table there are 600,000 to 1,000,000 distinct CDR3 sequences, 58% of which are singletons. What was sequenced was blood. The origin of the receptors is a man aged 25-45 years in good health.

The V gene is TRBV24-1, the J gene TRBJ2-3; 8 bases fit TRBD1. The junction had 6 bases not matched to a gene; V was cut back by 5 bases and J by 3 bases. The length of the CDR3 is 15 residues. The germline CDR1 and CDR2 sequences are KGHDR and SFDVKD. The CDR3 here is CATSVGTGLTDTQYF. The CDR3 DNA sequence: TGTGCCACCAGTGTTGGGACAGGTCTAACAGATACGCAGTATTTT.

The chain combines TRBV18 with TRBJ2-7; D is uncertain. The germline V gene encodes CDR1 KGHSH and CDR2 LQKENI. V dropped 6 bases and J dropped 0 bases, with 12 bases sitting between them. The CDR3 is 14 amino acids. CDR3 in amino acids: CASSPDVSSYEQYF. The CDR3 region has the DNA TGTGCCAGCTCTCCGGACGTCAGCTCCTACGAGCAGTACTTC.

This clonotype has only a few counts. The chain combines TRBV5-1 with TRBJ2-7; D is ambiguous. Germline assignment: CDR1 SGHRS and CDR2 YFSETQ. Trimming shortened V by 1 base and J by 6 bases, and 14 bases separated the two germline ends. CDR3 length: 14 residues. The CDR3 DNA follows: TGCGCCAGCAGCTTGAGGCCTATTGCCTCCGAGCAGTACTTC. Protein product: CASSLRPIASEQYF.

V is TRBV15 and J is TRBJ1-1, with D possibly being TRBD1 (5 bases). Germline V CDR1 and CDR2: LNHNV, YYDKDF (reference sequence). Trimming removed 0 bases at V and 4 bases at J, with 9 bases between. The CDR3 has 14 residues. CDR3 in amino acids: CATSREGVATEAFF. CDR3 bases: TGTGCCACCAGCAGAGAAGGGGTGGCCACTGAAGCTTTCTTT.

The rearrangement links TRBV28 to TRBJ1-4, with a weak D call TRBD1 (5 bases). V was pared by 5 bases and J by 2 bases, with 9 bases between. Germline loops: CDR1 MDHEN, CDR2 SYDVKM. The CDR3 length is 14 residues. CDR3 nucleotides: TGTGCCAGCAGTCCGACAGATACTAATGAAAAACTGTTTTTT. This codes for CASSPTDTNEKLFF.

The chain combines TRBV30 with TRBJ2-5; D unresolved. The end of the DNA is better explained by TRBJ2-7, so the J call may be wrong. Germline CDR1 reads GTSNPN; CDR2 reads SVGIG (reference sequence). The CDR3 length is 12 residues. The CDR3 region has the DNA TGTGCCTGGAGCCTGGTTTCCTACGAGCAGTACTTC. Amino acid sequence: CAWSLVSYEQYF.

V gene TRBV29-1 combines with J gene TRBJ2-3, with D perhaps matching TRBD1 (6 bases). The CDR3 is 16 residues long. The germline CDR1 and CDR2 sequences are SQVTM and ANQGSEA. V gave up 7 bases and J gave up 2 bases, with 22 bases separating them. The CDR3 loop is CSAANPRGGDTDTQYF. The CDR3 DNA reads as TGCAGCGCCGCCAACCCTAGAGGGGGTGACACAGATACGCAGTATTTT.

The V gene is TRBV28, the J gene TRBJ2-1, with TRBD2 identical over 13 bases. There are 18 residues in the CDR3. V was clipped by 3 bases and J by 3 bases; unmatched bases: 8. Germline V gives CDR1 MDHEN, CDR2 SYDVKM. The CDR3 sequence: CASSFGTSGISHYNEQFF. CDR3 DNA sequence: TGTGCCAGCAGTTTTGGGACTAGCGGGATTTCTCACTACAATGAGCAGTTCTTC.

The V and J genes are TRBV20-1 and TRBJ2-7; 11 positions agree with TRBD2. Germline assignment: CDR1 DFQATT and CDR2 SNEGSKA (reference sequence). The ends lost 6 bases at V and 3 bases at J; junction bases unmatched: 7. The CDR3 contains 14 residues. CDR3 sequence (DNA): TGCAGTGCCAGTACGGGACTAGCGGTCTACGAGCAGTACTTC. This sequence encodes CSASTGLAVYEQYF.

The CDR3 bases are TGCAGCGCGGATCTTCGGGGGGGTGGATCCTACGAGCAGTACTTC. Translation gives CSADLRGGGSYEQYF. The J gene is TRBJ2-7, the V gene TRBV29-1, with 8 positions matching TRBD2. V lost 7 bases to trimming and J lost 1 base; unmatched junction nucleotides: 12. The CDR3 loop spans 15 amino acids. CDR1 and CDR2 from the germline V gene are SQVTM and ANQGSEA.

This clonotype was recorded a few times. The V gene is TRBV4-2, the J gene TRBJ2-7, with TRBD2 matching 13 bases. V was pared by 4 bases and J by 4 bases, with 4 bases of the junction left unmatched. Per the germline V gene, CDR1 is LGHNA and CDR2 is YNFKEQ. The CDR3 has 15 amino acids. The CDR3 DNA reads as TGTGCCAGCAGCCGAGGACTAGCGGGAGCGTACGAGCAGTACTTC. Residues: CASSRGLAGAYEQYF.

The chain has TRBV12-3 or TRBV12-4 and TRBJ2-4; 8 positions match TRBD2. This CDR3 contains 18 residues. V shed 5 bases, J shed 0 bases, and the junction held 12 bases outside the gene matches. In DNA form, the CDR3 reads TGTGCCAGCAGTCGAACGGGGGGGGGAATGACAGCCAAAAACATTCAGTACTTC. It codes for CASSRTGGGMTAKNIQYF.

The chain has TRBV9 and TRBJ2-1; 8 bases line up with TRBD1. The CDR3 is made up of 14 amino acids. Trimming removed 3 bases from V and 7 bases from J; junction bases left unmatched: 6. Germline assignment: CDR1 SGDLS and CDR2 YYNGEE. The CDR3 DNA sequence: TGTGCCAGCAGCGCTATGGGACAGGAAAATGAGCAGTTCTTC. This codes for CASSAMGQENEQFF.

This rearrangement joins TRBV28 to TRBJ2-2; D is perhaps TRBD2 (6 bases). Germline values: CDR1 MDHEN, CDR2 SYDVKM. The CDR3 totals 12 residues. V was clipped by 6 bases and J by 10 bases, with 12 bases between them. This CDR3 reads CASREGFAELFF. Written as DNA, the CDR3 is TGTGCCAGCAGGGAGGGATTCGCGGAGCTGTTTTTT.

This clonotype has just a few counts. The V call is TRBV7-2, the J call TRBJ2-1; D uncertain. V was cut by 6 bases and J by 0 bases, with 9 bases left in between. CDR1 and CDR2 (germline): SGHTA, FQGNSA. The CDR3 loop spans 14 amino acids. The CDR3 bases are TGTGCCAGCAGGGAGAGGAGCTCCTACAATGAGCAGTTCTTC. Its protein product is CASRERSSYNEQFF.

The chain couples TRBV9 to TRBJ1-4; D is unclear. Germline V gene data show CDR1 as SGDLS and CDR2 as YYNGEE. The CDR3 is made up of 16 amino acids. The V end lost 4 bases, the J end lost 5 bases, and 18 bases lay between the germline ends. This CDR3 reads CASSPRAASPNEKLFF. The CDR3 nucleotides read TGTGCCAGCAGCCCTAGGGCAGCAAGTCCCAATGAAAAACTGTTTTTT.

The table lists this clonotype with a count of one. The rearrangement uses TRBV20-1 and TRBJ2-3; no clear D. The CDR3 runs 13 residues. V lost 6 bases to trimming and J lost 4 bases, with 14 bases between them. Germline-derived CDR1 and CDR2 are DFQATT and SNEGSKA (reference sequence). The CDR3 nucleotides are TGCAGTGCCAGGACCGATTATTCAGATACGCAGTATTTT. Amino acid sequence: CSARTDYSDTQYF.

This clonotype was counted only a few times. The genes are TRBV10-3 and TRBJ2-7, with D perhaps being TRBD1 or TRBD2 (6 bases each). Trimming removed 0 bases from V and 4 bases from J, with 16 bases in between. Germline CDR1 is ENHRY and CDR2 is SYGVKD. This CDR3 is 16 amino acids long. CDR3 nucleotides: TGTGCCATCAGTGAGTCGACAGGTCAGGGAGGATACGAGCAGTACTTC. As protein: CAISESTGQGGYEQYF.